This T cell receptor beta chain was retrieved from a study of CD8 T cells in Susac syndrome. On the study more broadly: Patients with Susac syndrome were therapy-naive, on corticosteroids, or on intravenous immunoglobulin alone at the time that blood was drawn.

Negative isolation was applied to CD8+ and CD4+ T cells, and FACS enrichment was applied to TEMRA cells. Random hexamers were used to reverse transcribe the RNA input (roughly 0.5 to 1 ug). Via MiXCR, TCRdb re-called the immunoSEQ multiplex PCR reads, giving one row per CDR3 protein. Of around 170,000 distinct CDR3 sequences listed, approximately 94% are singletons. The ends were cut back, 6 bases at V and 10 bases at J, with 13 bases in the middle. Germline V lookup: CDR1 MDHEN, CDR2 SYDVKM. This CDR3 is built from 12 residues. This sequence originates from a human donor with Susac syndrome. The rearrangement joins TRBV28 to TRBJ2-1; D is perhaps TRBD1 (6 bases). What was sequenced was CD4+ T cells from PBMCs. The CDR3 sequence is CASREGVREQFF. The CDR3 DNA reads as TGTGCCAGCAGAGAGGGGGTGCGAGAGCAGTTCTTC. The full variable domain, rest sourced from reference TRBV28 and TRBJ2-1, is DVKVTQSSRYLVKRTGEKVFLECVQDMDHENMFWYRQDPGLGLRLIYFSYDVKMKEKGDIPEGYSVSREKKERFSLILESASTNQTSMYLCASREGVREQFFGPGTRLTVL.